These 27 T cell receptor beta chains were all obtained from the same sample, sequenced in a study of T-cell reconstitution after alpha-beta-depleted transplantation in children. The TCRbeta library incorporated unique molecular identifiers. TCRdb fed the PCR reads into MiXCR, producing one record per CDR3 protein. The sample shows under 850,000 distinct CDR3 sequences, about an eighth of them seen only once. Sequenced here: PBMCs, sampled before TCRalphabeta/CD19-depleted stem cell transplant. The receptors stem from a girl aged 2 to 10 with congenital amegakaryocytic thrombocytopenia, due to receive a stem cell transplant.

This clonotype was found a few times. The junction departs from the called germline gene at one end, perhaps through a read error. The chain combines TRBV7-3 with TRBJ2-3; D not resolved. CDR1 is SGHTA and CDR2 is FQGTGA in the germline V gene. There are 13 residues in the CDR3. In nucleotides, the CDR3 is TGTGCCAGCAGCCTAACCAAGGCTGATACGCAGTATTTT. Protein: CASSLTKADTQYF.

This clonotype was recorded a few times. V gene TRBV6-5 combines with J gene TRBJ2-7; D is uncertain. This CDR3 has 14 amino acids. Germline-derived CDR1 and CDR2 are MNHEY and SVGAGI. V was trimmed by 0 bases and J by 6 bases, leaving 12 bases between them. CDR3 protein: CASSYSVGIGEQYF. The CDR3 nucleotides read TGTGCCAGCAGTTACTCAGTAGGGATCGGCGAGCAGTACTTC.

This clonotype has just a few counts. This chain links TRBV10-3 with TRBJ2-2; 7 bases line up with TRBD1. With 5 bases clipped from V and 6 bases from J, the junction kept 15 bases outside the gene matches. The germline V gene has CDR1 ENHRY and CDR2 SYGVKD. The CDR3 totals 17 residues. The CDR3 sequence: CAISLTDSRDSPGELFF. The CDR3 DNA follows: TGTGCCATCAGTCTAACCGACTCTCGGGACAGCCCCGGGGAGCTGTTTTTT.

This sequence joins TRBV3-1 and TRBJ2-1, with TRBD2 matching 8 bases. The V and J ends lost 3 bases and 7 bases, in that order; junction bases with no gene match: 14. This CDR3 region has 17 residues. In germline, CDR1 is LGHDT, CDR2 YNNKEL (reference sequence). In DNA, the CDR3 is TGTGCCAGCAGCCAGGGTCCAGGCAGCGGGAGACGTAATGAGCAGTTCTTC. It yields the protein CASSQGPGSGRRNEQFF.

This clonotype was detected a few times. This chain connects TRBV19 to TRBJ2-7, with TRBD2 identical over 9 bases. CDR3 length: 15 amino acids. V gave up 3 bases and J gave up 6 bases; unmatched junction bases: 9. Germline V lookup: CDR1 LNHDA, CDR2 SQIVND (reference sequence). The DNA of the CDR3 is TGTGCCAGTAGTATCTGGGCTAGCGGGAATGTCGAGCAGTACTTC. This translates into CASSIWASGNVEQYF.

This clonotype was found a few times. The rearrangement uses TRBV5-1 and TRBJ2-7; 7 bases agree with TRBD1. This CDR3 spans 15 amino acids. In germline, CDR1 is SGHRS, CDR2 YFSETQ. J lost 3 bases, V lost 6 bases, and 12 bases had no gene match. In DNA, the CDR3 is TGCGCCAGCACCACCGGGGACAGTATGGGCTACGAGCAGTACTTC. It codes for CASTTGDSMGYEQYF.

This clonotype has a count of ten or more. V is TRBV6-5 and J is TRBJ2-7; 7 bases match TRBD2. The CDR3 has 17 residues. V shed 2 bases and J 4 bases; nucleotides not matched to a gene: 14. Germline CDR1 MNHEY, CDR2 SVGAGI. CDR3 loop: CASSYNNMVLAGYEQYF. CDR3 DNA: TGTGCCAGCAGTTACAATAACATGGTGTTAGCGGGTTACGAGCAGTACTTC.

The V gene is TRBV5-1, the J gene TRBJ2-3, with D perhaps matching TRBD1 or TRBD2 (6 bases each). Germline CDR1 reads SGHRS; CDR2 reads YFSETQ. This CDR3 is 15 amino acids long. Trimming left V 1 base short and J 4 bases short, with 13 bases between. CDR3 residues: CASSLIPGAADTQYF. CDR3 coding DNA: TGCGCCAGCAGCTTGATCCCGGGGGCAGCAGATACGCAGTATTTT.

This clonotype was detected a few times. This chain connects TRBV29-1 to TRBJ2-7; 8 bases match TRBD1. V was clipped by 1 base and J by 4 bases; unmatched bases: 18. Germline values: CDR1 SQVTM, CDR2 ANQGSEA. The CDR3 totals 18 residues. The CDR3 spells CSVEAPAFSGGFEYEQYF. CDR3 bases: TGCAGCGTTGAAGCCCCGGCTTTCTCAGGGGGCTTTGAGTACGAGCAGTACTTC.

This clonotype has ten or more counts. The genes are TRBV7-3 and TRBJ2-7; the D gene is possibly TRBD2 (6 bases). V was cut by 2 bases and J by 2 bases, with 31 bases left in between. Germline V gene lookup returns CDR1 SGHTA and CDR2 FQGTGA. The length of the CDR3 is 21 residues. The CDR3 region has the DNA TGTGCCAGCAGCTTACGTATTTTCCTCTGGGGGAAACTAGCAGGAACCTACGAGCAGTACTTC. Protein product: CASSLRIFLWGKLAGTYEQYF. Full variable domain (missing parts from reference TRBV7-3 and TRBJ2-7): GAGVSQTPSNKVTEKGKYVELRCDPISGHTALYWYRQSLGQGPEFLIYFQGTGAADDSGLPNDRFFAVRPEGSVSTLKIQRTERGDSAVYLCASSLRIFLWGKLAGTYEQYFGPGTRLTVT.

The sample holds many counts of this clonotype. The chain uses TRBV10-3 and TRBJ2-7; a weak D match, TRBD1 (5 bases). With 3 bases removed from V and 0 bases from J, the gap between germline ends came to 9 bases. The V gene's germline CDR1 is ENHRY and CDR2 SYGVKD. The length of the CDR3 is 14 residues. The CDR3 coding sequence is TGTGCCATCAGTGACAGAGACAGCTCCTACGAGCAGTACTTC. Amino acids: CAISDRDSSYEQYF.

This clonotype has ten or more counts. The J gene is TRBJ2-2, the V gene TRBV25-1; D may be TRBD2 (5 bases). Germline CDR1 reads MGHDK; CDR2 reads SYGVNS. Trimming took off 6 bases at V and 3 bases at J, with 11 bases between the two ends. The CDR3 has 14 amino acids. CDR3 residues: CASSLIGDTGELFF. The CDR3 DNA sequence: TGTGCCAGCAGCTTGATCGGGGACACCGGGGAGCTGTTTTTT.

This clonotype showed up many times. The rearrangement joins TRBV20-1 to TRBJ2-7, with 9 bases lining up with TRBD1. This CDR3 spans 15 amino acids. The germline V gene has CDR1 DFQATT and CDR2 SNEGSKA (reference sequence). Trimming removed 1 base from V and 4 bases from J; junction bases left unmatched: 8. The CDR3 DNA is TGCAGTGCTAGAGCGAGGGACAGGGTGACATACGAGCAGTACTTC. Translating it yields CSARARDRVTYEQYF.

Notes on this clonotype: A clone one base away is much larger, so this may be a read error. The gene calls are TRBV20-1 and TRBJ1-1, with D hard to call. The CDR3 covers 11 residues. Trimming shortened V by 6 bases and J by 5 bases, and 10 bases separated the two germline ends. Germline CDR1 is DFQATT and CDR2 is SNEGSKA (reference sequence). Here the CDR3 reads CSASVWTEAFF. The CDR3 coding sequence is TGCAGTGCCTCCGTATGGACTGAAGCTTTCTTT.

This clonotype was detected a few times. V and J are TRBV18 and TRBJ1-5; 9 positions agree with TRBD1. Trimming took 1 base from V and 6 from J; bases not matched to a gene: 10. This CDR3 contains 17 residues. The germline V gene encodes CDR1 KGHSH and CDR2 LQKENI. CDR3 nucleotides: TGTGCCAGCTCACCACGTACCTCGGGACAGGGTATTCAGCCCCAGCATTTT. This gives the protein CASSPRTSGQGIQPQHF. The variable domain in full, with the rest retrieved from reference TRBV18 and TRBJ1-5, is NAGVMQNPRHLVRRRGQEARLRCSPMKGHSHVYWYRQLPEEGLKFMVYLQKENIIDESGMPKERFSAEFPKEGPSILRIQQVVRGDSAAYFCASSPRTSGQGIQPQHFGDGTRLSIL.

The chain couples TRBV18 to TRBJ2-2; D not certain. Germline CDR1 is KGHSH and CDR2 is LQKENI. The V end was cut by 4 bases, the J end by 4 bases, with 7 bases between. This CDR3 region has 13 residues. CDR3 in amino acids: CASSQAITGELFF. CDR3 in DNA: TGTGCCAGCTCACAAGCTATCACCGGGGAGCTGTTTTTT.

This clonotype was recorded at least ten times. The rearrangement links TRBV20-1 to TRBJ2-1, with D perhaps TRBD2 (6 bases). The CDR3 extends over 14 amino acids. Germline CDR1 is DFQATT and CDR2 is SNEGSKA (reference sequence). The ends were cut back, 3 bases at V and 4 bases at J, with 13 bases in the middle. The CDR3: CSASPRRGYNEQFF. DNA for the CDR3: TGCAGTGCTAGTCCAAGGAGGGGTTACAATGAGCAGTTCTTC.

This clonotype was picked up a small number of times. The V gene is TRBV5-1, the J gene TRBJ1-2; D unclear. The CDR3 contains 14 residues. Trimming left V 0 bases short and J 5 bases short, with 11 bases between. Germline V gene sequence: CDR1 SGHRS, CDR2 YFSETQ. CDR3 DNA: TGCGCCAGCAGCTTGGGTGCGATTGAGTATGGCTACACCTTC. This gives the protein CASSLGAIEYGYTF.

V and J are TRBV12-3 or TRBV12-4 and TRBJ2-7, with D maybe TRBD2 (6 bases). The CDR3 loop spans 15 amino acids. The V and J ends lost 4 bases and 0 bases respectively, with 13 bases between them. The CDR3 is CASSSSGRNSYEQYF. Written as DNA, the CDR3 is TGTGCCAGCAGTTCCTCGGGGAGGAACTCCTACGAGCAGTACTTC.

This clonotype was observed many times. This chain joins TRBV7-9 and TRBJ1-1, with 9 bases aligning to TRBD1. The length of the CDR3 is 15 residues. Germline values: CDR1 SEHNR, CDR2 FQNEAQ (reference sequence). Trimming took 5 bases from V and 2 from J; bases not matched to a gene: 6. The CDR3 region is CASSLPTGGNTEAFF. The CDR3 DNA is TGTGCCAGCAGCCTACCGACAGGGGGTAACACTGAAGCTTTCTTT. The full variable domain, completed using reference TRBV7-9 and TRBJ1-1, is DTGVSQNPRHKITKRGQNVTFRCDPISEHNRLYWYRQTLGQGPEFLTYFQNEAQLEKSRLLSDRFSAERPKGSFSTLEIQRTEQGDSAMYLCASSLPTGGNTEAFFGQGTRLTVV.

This clonotype was seen at least ten times. The chain has TRBV29-1 and TRBJ2-7, with D possibly being TRBD2 (6 bases). The CDR3 is made up of 13 amino acids. V was pared by 0 bases and J by 7 bases, with 13 bases between. Germline V lookup: CDR1 SQVTM, CDR2 ANQGSEA. CDR3 DNA: TGCAGCGTTGAAGATCCCCCAGGAGGGGAGCAGTACTTC. This encodes CSVEDPPGGEQYF.

This clonotype was seen repeatedly, ten times or more. The chain is built from TRBV5-1 and TRBJ2-1, with TRBD2 matching 9 bases. Germline CDR1 and CDR2: SGHRS and YFSETQ. V gave up 0 bases and J gave up 5 bases; unmatched junction bases: 9. The CDR3 sequence is 17 residues long. The CDR3 region is CASSLGLAGTSNNEQFF. The CDR3 DNA sequence: TGCGCCAGCAGCTTGGGCCTAGCGGGAACAAGTAACAATGAGCAGTTCTTC.

This clonotype occurred many times. The V gene is TRBV10-3, the J gene TRBJ2-1; weak D call: TRBD2 (5 bases). CDR1 and CDR2 from the germline V gene are ENHRY and SYGVKD. The CDR3 has 15 residues. V was cut by 2 bases and J by 4 bases, with 12 bases left in between. The CDR3 sequence: CAISEPTIRYNEQFF. CDR3 sequence (DNA): TGTGCCATCAGTGAGCCGACTATACGGTACAATGAGCAGTTCTTC.

This clonotype was counted many times. The V gene is TRBV7-6, the J gene TRBJ1-6; D gene uncertain. Per the germline V gene, CDR1 is SGHVS and CDR2 is FNYEAQ. Trimming stripped 4 bases from V and 0 bases from J, with 10 bases between. The CDR3 totals 16 residues. DNA of the CDR3: TGTGCCAGCAGCTCAGCCCGGAGCTCCTATAATTCACCCCTCCACTTT. Amino acid sequence: CASSSARSSYNSPLHF.

This clonotype has more than one count but fewer than ten. The V gene is TRBV12-3 or TRBV12-4, the J gene TRBJ1-5, with TRBD1 matching over 9 bases. This CDR3 spans 15 amino acids. The junction had 6 bases not matched to a gene; V was cut back by 5 bases and J by 4 bases. The chain's CDR3 is CASSRDGTGNQPQHF. The CDR3 DNA reads TGTGCCAGCAGTAGGGACGGGACAGGGAATCAGCCCCAGCATTTT.

The chain recombines TRBV2 with TRBJ2-6; D assignment may be TRBD1 or TRBD2 (5 bases each). The germline CDR1 and CDR2 sequences are SNHLY and FYNNEI. This CDR3 spans 16 amino acids. The V gene lost 6 bases and the J gene lost 1 base, with 13 bases spanning the gap. CDR3 sequence reads: CASRGTVVSGANVLTF. CDR3 sequence (DNA): TGTGCCAGCAGAGGGACCGTAGTATCTGGGGCCAACGTCCTGACTTTC.

This clonotype was observed at least ten times. The CDR3 DNA follows: TGCAGTGCGCAGGGGGGGATTAGCGGGTCCTACAATGAGCAGTTCTTC. The encoded protein is CSAQGGISGSYNEQFF. The chain recombines TRBV20-1 with TRBJ2-1; D might be TRBD1 or TRBD2, each matching 7 bases. The CDR3 has 16 amino acids. The ends were cut back, 6 bases at V and 1 base at J, with 19 bases in the middle. Germline CDR1 DFQATT, CDR2 SNEGSKA (reference sequence).